The clone carrying this TCR beta chain occurred once. Its antigen is still unknown. Genomic DNA of every subset was divided equally among multiple immunoSEQ plates. The table came from immunoSEQ multiplex PCR; TCRdb's copy has only in-frame clones and leaves some out. The sample records 850,000 to 1,100,000 clones, 60% to 80% being singletons. This CDR3 has 15 amino acids. Trimming removed 6 bases from V and 3 bases from J, with 16 bases in between. The germline CDR1 and CDR2 sequences are SGHTA and FQGNSA. The source of the sample is a study of shared clonotypes between healthy human individuals. Turning to the study itself: The donor pool was made up of two women and a few men aged 18 to 49.

Broader study findings: Against clonotypes common to all four donors, non-shared ones had lower generation probabilities.

The V gene is TRBV7-2, the J gene TRBJ2-3; D is possibly TRBD2 (7 bases). The clonotype originates from a young man in good health. Some clones in this sample may be carry-over from other donors' samples. Sequencing was performed on memory CD4+ T cells from PBMCs. Described subset: CD45RA-negative fraction. The CDR3 DNA reads TGTGCCAGCAGAGAGGGGGGGGTCTGGACAGATACGCAGTATTTT. Its protein is CASREGGVWTDTQYF.